This T cell receptor (beta chain) is from a study of blood T cell repertoires in COVID-19. CDR3 length: 15 amino acids. CDR1 and CDR2 (germline): LGHDT, YNNKEL (reference sequence). V was cut by 3 bases and J by 0 bases, with 8 bases left in between. Sequenced by immunoSEQ multiplex PCR; TCRdb stores in-frame clones only, minus some. The table has 200,000 to 250,000 clones, 89% seen once. The sequence came from a man aged 55 to 70 who had recovered from COVID-19. Sequenced: peripheral blood. This chain connects TRBV3-1 (or the pseudogene TRBV3-2) to TRBJ1-4; D remains ambiguous. The CDR3 loop reads CASSHAGATNEKLFF. DNA for the CDR3: TGTGCCAGCAGCCATGCCGGTGCAACTAATGAAAAACTGTTTTTT.